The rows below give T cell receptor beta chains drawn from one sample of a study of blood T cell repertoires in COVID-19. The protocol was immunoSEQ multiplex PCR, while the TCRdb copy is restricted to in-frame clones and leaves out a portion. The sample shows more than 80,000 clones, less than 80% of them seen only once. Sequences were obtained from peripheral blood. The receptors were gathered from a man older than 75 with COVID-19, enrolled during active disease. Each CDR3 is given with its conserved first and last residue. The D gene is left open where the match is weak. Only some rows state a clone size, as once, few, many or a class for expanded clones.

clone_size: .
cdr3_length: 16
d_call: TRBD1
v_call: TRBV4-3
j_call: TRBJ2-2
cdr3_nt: TGCGCCAGCAGCCAGTTTCGGGACAGTAACACCGGGGAGCTGTTTTTT
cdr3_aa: CASSQFRDSNTGELFF

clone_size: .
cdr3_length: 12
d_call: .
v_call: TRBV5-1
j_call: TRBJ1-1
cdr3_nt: TGCGCCAGCAGCATAGGGGGAACTGAAGCTTTCTTT
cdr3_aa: CASSIGGTEAFF

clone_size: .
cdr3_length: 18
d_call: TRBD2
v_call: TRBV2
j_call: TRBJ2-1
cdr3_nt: TGTGCCAGCAGCGTGACTAGTAGCGGGCCGAGCTCCTACAATGAGCAGTTCTTC
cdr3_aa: CASSVTSSGPSSYNEQFF

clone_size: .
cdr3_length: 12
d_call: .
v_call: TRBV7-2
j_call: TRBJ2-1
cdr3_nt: TGTGCCAGCAGCGCAACAGGAAATGAGCAGTTCTTC
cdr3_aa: CASSATGNEQFF

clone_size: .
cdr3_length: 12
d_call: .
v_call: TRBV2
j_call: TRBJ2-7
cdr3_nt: TGTGCCAGCAGCGCACAGGGATACGAGCAGTACTTC
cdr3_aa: CASSAQGYEQYF

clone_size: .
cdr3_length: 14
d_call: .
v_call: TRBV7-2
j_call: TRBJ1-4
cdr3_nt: TGTGCCAGCAGCTTCGGCCAGAGGCATGAAAAACTGTTTTTT
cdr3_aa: CASSFGQRHEKLFF

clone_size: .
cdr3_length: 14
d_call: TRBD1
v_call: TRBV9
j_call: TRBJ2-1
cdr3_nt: TGTGCCAGCAGCGTCGGGGACAGCTACAATGAGCAGTTCTTC
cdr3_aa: CASSVGDSYNEQFF

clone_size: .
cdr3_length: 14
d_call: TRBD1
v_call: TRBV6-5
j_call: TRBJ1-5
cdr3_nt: TGTGCCAGCAGTCCGGGACAGAGCAATCAGCCCCAGCATTTT
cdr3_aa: CASSPGQSNQPQHF

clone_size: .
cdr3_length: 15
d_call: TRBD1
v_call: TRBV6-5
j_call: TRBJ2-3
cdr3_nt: TGTGCCAGCAGTCCTAGGACAGGAGCCACAGATACGCAGTATTTT
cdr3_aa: CASSPRTGATDTQYF

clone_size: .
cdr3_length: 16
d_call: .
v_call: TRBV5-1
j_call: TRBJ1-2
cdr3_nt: TGCGCCAGCAGCTTGGGTCTCTCAGGGGCAAACTATGGCTACACCTTC
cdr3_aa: CASSLGLSGANYGYTF

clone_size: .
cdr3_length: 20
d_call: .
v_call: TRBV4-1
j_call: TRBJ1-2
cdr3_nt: TGCGCCAGCAGCCAAGAGAAGCGGGGACCTTCGAGGATCAATCACTATGGCTACACCTTC
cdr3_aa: CASSQEKRGPSRINHYGYTF

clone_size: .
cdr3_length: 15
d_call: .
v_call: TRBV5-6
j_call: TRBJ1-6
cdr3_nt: TGTGCCAGCAGCTTGCCTCCAGGGTTTCGGTCACCCCTCCACTTT
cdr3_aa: CASSLPPGFRSPLHF

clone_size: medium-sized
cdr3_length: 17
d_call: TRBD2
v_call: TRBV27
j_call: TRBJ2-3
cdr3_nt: TGTGCCAGCAGTCCCGAAAGACTAGCGGCCCTCACAGATACGCAGTATTTT
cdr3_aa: CASSPERLAALTDTQYF

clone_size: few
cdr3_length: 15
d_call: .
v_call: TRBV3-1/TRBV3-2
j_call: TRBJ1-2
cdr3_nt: TGTGCCAGCAGCCTCTGGCAGACACCTAACTATGGCTACACCTTC
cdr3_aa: CASSLWQTPNYGYTF

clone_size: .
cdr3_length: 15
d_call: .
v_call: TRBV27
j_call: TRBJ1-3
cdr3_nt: TGTGCCAGCAGTTTGGGGGGATTCGCTGGAAACACCATATATTTT
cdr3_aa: CASSLGGFAGNTIYF

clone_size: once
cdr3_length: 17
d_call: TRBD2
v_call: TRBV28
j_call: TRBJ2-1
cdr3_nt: TGTGCCAGCAGTTTATGGACTAGCGGGGGGATAGTGAATGAGCAGTTCTTC
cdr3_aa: CASSLWTSGGIVNEQFF

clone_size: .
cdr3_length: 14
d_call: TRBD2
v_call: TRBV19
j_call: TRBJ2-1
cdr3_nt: TGTGCCAGTAGCGCTCTAGCGGGAGCCAATGAGCAGTTCTTC
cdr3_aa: CASSALAGANEQFF

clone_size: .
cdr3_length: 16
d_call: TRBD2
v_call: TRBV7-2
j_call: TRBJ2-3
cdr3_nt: TGTGCCAGCCAACGGTGGGGGATAGCGGGCCAAGATACGCAGTATTTT
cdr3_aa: CASQRWGIAGQDTQYF

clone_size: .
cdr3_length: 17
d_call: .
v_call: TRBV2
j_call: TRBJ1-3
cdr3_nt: TGTGCCAGCAGTGAAGGAGGAGCGGGGCCCCGTGGAAACACCATATATTTT
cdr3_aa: CASSEGGAGPRGNTIYF

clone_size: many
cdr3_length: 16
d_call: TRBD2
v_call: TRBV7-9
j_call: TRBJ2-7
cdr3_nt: TGTGCCAGCAGCTCCCCGCGGGCTAGCGGCTCCTACGAGCAGTACTTC
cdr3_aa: CASSSPRASGSYEQYF

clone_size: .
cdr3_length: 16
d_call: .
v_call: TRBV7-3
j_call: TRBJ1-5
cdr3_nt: TGTGCCAGCAGCTTATATCCCCAACTTAGCAATCAGCCCCAGCATTTT
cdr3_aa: CASSLYPQLSNQPQHF